This T cell receptor beta chain was identified in a study of T cell changes during pregnancy in multiple sclerosis. The germline gives CDR1 SNHLY, CDR2 FYNNEI. V was shortened by 6 bases and J by 3 bases, with 8 bases between the two germline ends. CDR3 length: 12 residues. The repertoire was sequenced with immunoSEQ multiplex PCR; TCRdb's copy has only in-frame clones and lacks some. The sample lists tens of thousands of clones; roughly 91% were seen once. This clonotype was sampled from a female donor with multiple sclerosis, enrolled in a pregnancy study. The material was peripheral blood, obtained in the third trimester of pregnancy. The genes are TRBV2 and TRBJ1-1, with D unclear. The CDR3 DNA reads TGTGCCAGCAGCAACCAGTACACTGAAGCTTTCTTT. Translated: CASSNQYTEAFF.